This T cell receptor beta chain is from a study of T-cell memory formation after mild COVID-19. This clonotype was counted a few times. CDR3 length: 14 residues. With 0 bases removed from V and 6 bases from J, the gap between germline ends came to 10 bases. Looked up from germline, CDR1 is LGHNA and CDR2 is YSLEER. MiXCR, applied by TCRdb to the 5' RACE reads, yields one record per CDR3 protein. The data show around 190,000 distinct CDR3 sequences, with less than 20% seen just once and around 3.9% held by the top ten. Sequences were obtained from PBMCs or a T cell subset sorted from them (not recorded which). This clonotype originated in a man between 18 and 29 years old who had mild COVID-19 (a few samples of this study predate the infection). Cell type and time point are not known. The chain is built from TRBV4-3 and TRBJ2-3, with D unresolved. The CDR3 loop is CASSQDRPGDTQYF. CDR3 nucleotide sequence: TGCGCCAGCAGCCAAGATCGTCCTGGGGATACGCAGTATTTT.